The 8 T cell receptor beta chains listed next were all sequenced from one sample in a study of T-cell memory formation after mild COVID-19. TCRdb passed the 5' RACE reads through MiXCR, listing each CDR3 protein once. The table has approximately 390,000 distinct CDR3 sequences, roughly 15% seen once; the top ten hold about 22%. The source material was PBMCs or a T cell subset sorted from them (not recorded which). The receptors come from a man aged 18 to 30 who had mild COVID-19 (a few samples of this study predate the infection). Cell type and time point are not known.

This clonotype was counted only a few times. The chain has TRBV12-3 or TRBV12-4 and TRBJ2-1; D might be TRBD1 (6 bases). The CDR3 is made up of 15 amino acids. V was trimmed by 6 bases and J by 5 bases, leaving 17 bases between them. This chain's CDR3 is CASSYAGQLNNEQFF. The CDR3 DNA sequence: TGTGCCAGCAGCTACGCCGGACAGCTGAACAATGAGCAGTTCTTC.

This clonotype was found a few times. This chain connects TRBV24-1 to TRBJ2-7; D is uncertain. Trimming took 3 bases from V and 2 from J, leaving 7 bases between them. The CDR3 has 13 residues. Per germline, CDR1 KGHDR and CDR2 SFDVKD. CDR3 amino acids: CATSDPPAYEQYV. As DNA, the CDR3 is TGTGCCACCAGTGATCCCCCGGCCTACGAGCAGTACGTC.

This chain links TRBV12-3 or TRBV12-4 with TRBJ2-2, with a tentative D call TRBD2 (5 bases). The CDR3 loop spans 13 amino acids. The V end lost 9 bases, the J end lost 5 bases, and 13 bases lay between the germline ends. The CDR3 protein is CASRWTQTGELFF. As DNA, the CDR3 is TGTGCCAGTCGATGGACTCAGACCGGGGAGCTGTTTTTT.

This clonotype appeared a few times. V usage is TRBV10-3 and J usage is TRBJ2-7, with 7 positions matching TRBD1. Per germline, CDR1 ENHRY and CDR2 SYGVKD. V was clipped by 6 bases and J by 7 bases; unmatched bases: 12. There are 14 residues in the CDR3. This CDR3 is CAISAQGSTLEQYV. CDR3 DNA sequence: TGTGCCATCAGCGCACAGGGGTCTACCCTAGAGCAGTACGTC.

This clonotype has a handful of counts. The rearrangement joins TRBV20-1 to TRBJ2-5; tentatively, D is TRBD1 or TRBD2 (6 bases each). The CDR3 consists of 15 residues. Trimming took 6 bases from V and 6 from J, leaving 23 bases between them. CDR1 is DFQATT, CDR2 SNEGSKA, per germline (reference sequence). Here the CDR3 DNA reads TGCAGTGCCCCAGAGGGGGACTGGGGGTTCCAGACCCAGTACTTC. Protein sequence: CSAPEGDWGFQTQYF.

V gene TRBV20-1 combines with J gene TRBJ1-2; 10 bases are a match to TRBD1. V trimming: 0 bases; J trimming: 5 bases; junction bases outside the gene matches: 6. Germline-derived CDR1 and CDR2 are DFQATT and SNEGSKA (reference sequence). The CDR3 spans 15 residues. The CDR3 sequence is CSARDTGTGAYGYTF. The CDR3 DNA reads TGCAGTGCTAGAGACACCGGGACAGGGGCTTATGGCTACACCTTC.

The chain carries TRBV28 and TRBJ2-3, with no clear D. V was shortened by 3 bases and J by 6 bases, with 13 bases between the two germline ends. This CDR3 has 14 residues. The germline gives CDR1 MDHEN, CDR2 SYDVKM. The CDR3 is CASSLMGSGDTQYF. The CDR3 DNA sequence: TGTGCCAGCAGTTTGATGGGATCTGGGGATACGCAGTATTTT.

The V gene is TRBV27, the J gene TRBJ2-7; unclear D gene. Trimming took off 0 bases at V and 3 bases at J, with 9 bases between the two ends. Germline V gene sequence: CDR1 MNHEY, CDR2 SMNVEV (reference sequence). There are 14 residues in the CDR3. CDR3 protein: CASSLSRQVYEQYF. The CDR3 DNA reads as TGTGCCAGCAGTTTATCGAGGCAGGTCTACGAGCAGTACTTC.